Each of the 14 T cell receptor beta chains below was sequenced from the same sample in a study of CD8+ T cells in alopecia areata. In each case, RNA was isolated and then reverse transcribed into cDNA as the sequencing template. The data were produced by immunoSEQ multiplex PCR, yet TCRdb's version contains in-frame clones alone and is incomplete. Seen here are around 300,000 clones, 45% to 70% observed once, and the top ten hold 0.75% to 0.95%. As for treatment: oral pan-JAK inhibitor, 5-10 mg twice daily. The sample was CD4+ T cells sorted from blood, taken at week 52, from a patient treated with tofacitinib. The receptor source for this set is a human donor with alopecia areata.

This clone is a singleton in its sample. The CDR3: CASSSDPNTEAFF. The CDR3 DNA sequence: TGCGCCAGCAGCTCGGACCCAAACACTGAAGCTTTCTTT. This chain joins TRBV5-1 and TRBJ1-1; D remains unclear. This CDR3 spans 13 amino acids. Per germline, CDR1 SGHRS and CDR2 YFSETQ. Trimming stripped 3 bases from V and 2 bases from J, with 8 bases between.

This sequence joins TRBV30 and TRBJ1-1; D is unresolved. V lost 0 bases, J lost 0 bases, and 14 bases lay in between. Germline V lookup: CDR1 GTSNPN, CDR2 SVGIG (reference sequence). The CDR3 is 16 amino acids. The CDR3, as DNA: TGTGCCTGGAGTGTAGGTGTCCCAACACTGAACACTGAAGCTTTCTTT. It codes for CAWSVGVPTLNTEAFF.

The CDR3 region has the DNA TGCAGCGTGACTCTCCCGGGACAGGGGGCGGACGGCTACACCTTC. This gives the protein CSVTLPGQGADGYTF. V is TRBV29-1 and J is TRBJ1-2; 12 bases align to TRBD1. Trimming at V came to 6 bases and at J to 8 bases, leaving 13 bases not matched to a gene. The CDR3 runs to 15 residues. The germline V gene encodes CDR1 SQVTM and CDR2 ANQGSEA.

The chain couples TRBV27 to TRBJ1-6, with 8 positions matching TRBD1. The CDR3 spans 15 residues. V trimming: 6 bases; J trimming: 9 bases; junction bases outside the gene matches: 10. Germline lookup yields CDR1 MNHEY and CDR2 SMNVEV (reference sequence). The CDR3 loop reads CASSRVTGDRSPLHF. CDR3 nucleotide sequence: TGTGCCAGCAGCCGCGTGACAGGGGACCGTTCACCCCTCCACTTT.

The chain recombines TRBV5-1 with TRBJ1-1; D is uncertain. Germline values: CDR1 SGHRS, CDR2 YFSETQ. The CDR3 extends over 13 amino acids. Deletions cut 4 bases from V and 2 bases from J, with 9 bases between. CDR3 protein: CASSPQLNTEAFF. The CDR3 DNA is TGCGCCAGCAGCCCCCAGCTCAACACTGAAGCTTTCTTT. Combining the CDR3 with reference TRBV5-1 and TRBJ1-1 gives the whole variable domain KAGVTQTPRYLIKTRGQQVTLSCSPISGHRSVSWYQQTPGQGLQFLFEYFSETQRNKGNFPGRFSGRQFSNSRSEMNVSTLELGDSALYLCASSPQLNTEAFFGQGTRLTVV.

This clone was counted a few times. This CDR3 is also generated by other DNA sequences in the sample. The J gene is TRBJ2-5, the V gene TRBV11-2; D is undetermined. This CDR3 has 11 residues. V was shortened by 1 base and J by 5 bases, with 2 bases between the two germline ends. Germline V gene sequence: CDR1 SGHAT, CDR2 FQNNGV. CDR3: CASSLGETQYF. CDR3 DNA sequence: TGTGCCAGCAGCTTAGGGGAGACCCAGTACTTC.

This sequence joins TRBV29-1 and TRBJ1-2; D ambiguous. V lost 4 bases and J 2 bases, leaving 5 bases between the germline ends. This CDR3 is 11 amino acids long. Germline CDR1 is SQVTM and CDR2 is ANQGSEA. The CDR3 DNA reads as TGCAGCGTTGCAGAAAACTATGGCTACACCTTC. This translates into CSVAENYGYTF.

A note on this clone: At one of its ends the junction is not consistent with the germline gene, which may arise from a read error. The chain uses TRBV2 and TRBJ2-7; the D is unclear. The CDR3 extends over 10 amino acids. Germline-derived CDR1 and CDR2 are SNHLY and FYNNEI. DNA of the CDR3: TGTGCCAGCAGTGAAGCGCTTACAACCTTC. Residues: CASSEALTTF.

CDR3 residues: CASKQGDRVHYEQYF. The CDR3 DNA reads TGTGCCAGCAAGCAAGGGGACAGGGTACACTACGAGCAGTACTTC. The chain links TRBV7-2 to TRBJ2-7; 9 nucleotides match TRBD1. CDR1 is SGHTA and CDR2 is FQGNSA in the germline V gene. The junction had 10 bases not matched to a gene; V was cut back by 7 bases and J by 3 bases. The CDR3 covers 15 residues.

The chain recombines TRBV5-1 with TRBJ1-1; D is uncertain. Germline V gene lookup returns CDR1 SGHRS and CDR2 YFSETQ. The CDR3 totals 15 residues. V lost 4 bases and J lost 1, with 14 bases in between. CDR3 sequence: CASSPVDSKNTEAFF. The CDR3 DNA reads TGCGCCAGCAGCCCAGTAGACTCAAAGAACACTGAAGCTTTCTTT. The full variable domain, completed using reference TRBV5-1 and TRBJ1-1, is KAGVTQTPRYLIKTRGQQVTLSCSPISGHRSVSWYQQTPGQGLQFLFEYFSETQRNKGNFPGRFSGRQFSNSRSEMNVSTLELGDSALYLCASSPVDSKNTEAFFGQGTRLTVV.

This clone turned up a few times. The chain has TRBV29-1 and TRBJ2-7; D is unclear. The CDR3 has 11 residues. Germline CDR1 is SQVTM and CDR2 is ANQGSEA. The V and J ends lost 0 bases and 3 bases respectively, with 3 bases between them. In DNA, the CDR3 is TGCAGCGTTGAAGACCACTACGAGCAGTACTTC. Amino acid sequence: CSVEDHYEQYF.

The V and J genes are TRBV6-6 and TRBJ1-1; D possibly corresponds to TRBD1 (5 bases). This CDR3 is built from 11 residues. V dropped 8 bases and J dropped 5 bases, with 9 bases sitting between them. Germline lookup yields CDR1 MNHNY and CDR2 SVGAGI (reference sequence). The CDR3 loop is CASSRGTEAFF. The CDR3 nucleotides read TGTGCCAGCTCAAGGGGAACTGAAGCTTTCTTT.

This chain joins TRBV6-1 and TRBJ2-2, with 9 bases identical to TRBD1. The V gene's germline CDR1 is MNHNS and CDR2 SASEGT. The CDR3 covers 15 residues. The V segment lost 6 bases and the J segment 5 bases; nucleotides outside the gene matches: 7. The CDR3 here is CASRSQGARTGELFF. CDR3 bases: TGTGCCAGCAGATCACAGGGGGCGAGGACCGGGGAGCTGTTTTTT.

The CDR3 sequence is CASSDWEGLRTDTQYF. The CDR3 nucleotides are TGTGCCAGCAGTGATTGGGAGGGTCTGCGTACAGATACGCAGTATTTT. The gene calls are TRBV27 and TRBJ2-3, with 7 bases fitting TRBD2. This CDR3 spans 16 amino acids. Germline V gene sequence: CDR1 MNHEY, CDR2 SMNVEV (reference sequence). Unmatched junction bases numbered 11, after V lost 5 bases and J lost 3 bases.